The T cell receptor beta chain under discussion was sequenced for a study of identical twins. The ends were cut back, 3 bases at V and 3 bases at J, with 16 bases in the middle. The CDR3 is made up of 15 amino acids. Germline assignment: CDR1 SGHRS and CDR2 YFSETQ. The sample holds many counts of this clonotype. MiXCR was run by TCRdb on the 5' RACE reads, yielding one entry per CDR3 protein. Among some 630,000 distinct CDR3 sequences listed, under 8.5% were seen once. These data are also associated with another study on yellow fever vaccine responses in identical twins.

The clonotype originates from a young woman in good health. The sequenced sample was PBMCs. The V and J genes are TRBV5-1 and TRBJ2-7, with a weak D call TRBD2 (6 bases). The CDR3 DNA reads TGCGCCAGCAGCTATAACACCGGGGGAAGCTACGAGCAGTACTTC. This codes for CASSYNTGGSYEQYF. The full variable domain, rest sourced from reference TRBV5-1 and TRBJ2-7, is KAGVTQTPRYLIKTRGQQVTLSCSPISGHRSVSWYQQTPGQGLQFLFEYFSETQRNKGNFPGRFSGRQFSNSRSEMNVSTLELGDSALYLCASSYNTGGSYEQYFGPGTRLTVT.